This T cell receptor (beta chain) is from a study of identical twins (dated by TCRdb to about 2016). The study in broad terms: To test whether fetal clonotypes persist, this study deep-sequenced TCR alpha and beta repertoires from monozygotic twins, from unrelated adults of various ages, and from cord blood. Replicate twin experiments were performed at different times using different library preparation protocols to rule out contamination. Broad study findings and their caveats: Fewer insertions were carried by abundant cord blood beta clonotypes, a similar but weaker trend appeared in young adult naive repertoires, and no such trend appeared in memory repertoires. Because the same donors could not be followed over many years, conclusions were based on cross-sectional statistical analysis. In monozygotic twins, out-of-frame TCR alpha sharing was systematically underestimated by recombination models, although the models agreed with sharing between unrelated individuals. Zero-insertion analyses could be partly confounded by invariant T cells such as MAIT and iNKT, although diverse VJ usage argued against such confounding for most clonotypes. Compared with coincidental sharing between unrelated individuals, an excess of low generation-probability sequences was observed among out-of-frame TCR alpha sequences shared between twins. The excess sharing between twins in beta out-of-frame sequences was weaker because fewer shared sequences reduced the signal-to-noise ratio.

This clonotype was seen many times. The target of this receptor is not known. No base quality values were provided; no much bigger clone lies one nucleotide off. Every donor was a healthy Caucasian. Three unrelated non-twin adults were additionally sequenced: a male aged 18 to 29, a male aged 50 to 60 and a female aged 50 to 60. Miltenyi CD45RO+ enrichment and human naive T-cell isolation kits were used to isolate memory (CD45RO+) and naive T cells from PBMC. Library preparation employed 5' RACE. The instrument was an Illumina HiSeq 2000. Template switching introduced a universal primer binding site; the final cDNA contained a unique molecular identifier, enabling accurate counting of TCR cDNA molecules. Specific primers in the conserved constant-segment region were used to synthesize first-strand cDNA for TCR alpha and beta chains. Each cDNA library was double barcoded, with a SMART-Mk sample barcode plus Illumina barcodes, to control for contamination. TruSeq adapter sequences along with Illumina sample barcodes were introduced in two successive PCR steps. Sequencing of the TCR alpha and beta cDNA libraries was done on the Illumina HiSeq platform using custom primers. From the authors' description of their analysis: Unique molecular identifiers were extracted from raw reads with MiGEC, and CDR3 positions were determined with MiXCR. Recombination models were inferred per individual with the repgenHMM and IGoR tools using an EM algorithm. The tcR package in R was used for shared clonotype analysis, with sharing normalized by the product of cloneset sizes. Out-of-frame nonproductive sequences were analyzed to study raw recombination free of thymic and clonal selection effects. TCRdb reanalyzed the raw reads on its own, using fastp at Q25 for trimming and MiXCR for clone calling, and kept in-frame beta chains. Each CDR3 protein gets just one entry, which takes the most common genes and DNA from the rows behind it. The V and J calls here are based on TCRdb, not the publication. This sample has hundreds of thousands of distinct CDR3 sequences in its table, and 5.5% to 7.5% of those were observed once. Clones ranked in the top ten supply under 2% of the sample.

The sequenced sample was naive T cells sorted from blood. The sample's cell subset or site label, in plain terms: cells isolated with a human naive T-cell isolation kit. The TCR comes from a young man in good health.

The CDR3 protein sequence reads: CSVDRAGTGELFF. The nucleotide sequence reads as follows: TGCAGCGTTGACAGGGCCGGCACCGGGGAGCTGTTTTTT. This sequence uses TRBV29-1 and TRBJ2-2, and the D gene may be TRBD1, 5 bases matching. The CDR3 measures 13 amino acids from cysteine to phenylalanine. Only CDR3 DNA is held: 39 bases, read in frame from base 1. Reading the germline V gene gives CDR1 SQVTM and CDR2 ANQGSEA. At the junction V is shortened by 3 bases and J by 4 bases, with 9 bases in between.